The clone carrying this TCR beta chain was picked up one time. PCR employed 60 Vbeta and 13 Jbeta primers. Here immunoSEQ multiplex PCR was the method, and the copy in TCRdb shows in-frame clones only, minus some. The sample carries approximately 150,000 clones, roughly 74% recorded once. This sample is part of a study of cytomegalovirus exposure and HLA in healthy donors. Germline V gene lookup returns CDR1 SGHRS and CDR2 YFSETQ. This CDR3 comprises 14 residues. V shed 7 bases, J shed 3 bases, and the junction held 10 bases outside the gene matches. The sample was PBMCs. This receptor was identified in a male donor in good health and CMV-seronegative. The chain recombines TRBV5-1 with TRBJ2-7; 7 nucleotides align to TRBD2. This CDR3 reads CASGGVGQNYEQYF. The CDR3 region has the DNA TGCGCCAGCGGGGGGGTAGGGCAGAACTACGAGCAGTACTTC.